The rows below give T cell receptor beta chains drawn from one sample of a study of cytomegalovirus exposure and HLA in healthy donors. Some clones are missing from TCRdb's copy, which holds only in-frame ones; the method was immunoSEQ multiplex PCR. The profile covers roughly 100,000 clones, with 75% to 85% appearing a single time and about 6.3% taken by the ten largest. The sample was PBMCs. The receptor set was obtained from a man aged 18 to 35 in good health and CMV-seronegative. The CDR3 runs from the conserved cysteine through the conserved F or W. A D gene is named only where the DNA matches it firmly. The size field is filled for only some rows; it gives once, few, many or a size class.

cdr3_nt	cdr3_aa	clone_size	j_call	d_call	cdr3_length	v_call
TGTGCCAGCAGCCCGGGGGGTCCCCGCAGGGACGAGCAGTACTTC	CASSPGGPRRDEQYF	NA	TRBJ2-7	TRBD2	15	TRBV11-2
TGTGCCAGCAGCTCACACAGGCTTAGCACAGATACGCAGTATTTT	CASSSHRLSTDTQYF	NA	TRBJ2-3	NA	15	TRBV9
TGTGCCAGTAGTACTCTGACAGGGGCTGTCACAGATACGCAGTATTTT	CASSTLTGAVTDTQYF	NA	TRBJ2-3	TRBD1	16	TRBV19
TGTGCCAGCGGTTCGACAAGGTCCTATGGCTACACCTTC	CASGSTRSYGYTF	NA	TRBJ1-2	NA	13	TRBV6-6
TGTGCCAGCGGCAAAACCGGGTCCCAGGGTGAAGCTTTCTTT	CASGKTGSQGEAFF	NA	TRBJ1-1	NA	14	TRBV6-1
TGTGCCAGCAGCCCAGGGCTGGGTAGCGGGGCCTTCCGGGAGACCCAGTACTTC	CASSPGLGSGAFRETQYF	NA	TRBJ2-5	TRBD2	18	TRBV7-2
TGCGCCAGCAGCACCGGTCTTGCGGGGTCCTACAATGAGCAGTTCTTC	CASSTGLAGSYNEQFF	NA	TRBJ2-1	NA	16	TRBV5-1
TGTGCCAGCAGCGTGTATAGGGACACTAGTGAAGCTTTCTTT	CASSVYRDTSEAFF	NA	TRBJ1-1	NA	14	TRBV9
TGTGCCAGCAGTGAAGGGACAGGGGGCTTTAACAATGAGCAGTTCTTC	CASSEGTGGFNNEQFF	NA	TRBJ2-1	TRBD1	16	TRBV6-1
TGTGCCAGCACCACGAGGGTGGGCGGCAGGTATAATGAGCAGTTCTTC	CASTTRVGGRYNEQFF	NA	TRBJ2-1	NA	16	TRBV13
TGCGCCAGCAGCTTTGGCGGCTCCTACGAGCAGTACTTC	CASSFGGSYEQYF	NA	TRBJ2-7	NA	13	TRBV5-1
TGTGCCAGCAGCTTGGGAGCGGGGGCTGTAGTTGCAACTAATGAAAAACTGTTTTTT	CASSLGAGAVVATNEKLFF	few	TRBJ1-4	NA	19	TRBV5-6
TGTGCCAGCAGTTTGACAGCCGCCTCGTCTGGGGCCAACGTCCTGACTTTC	CASSLTAASSGANVLTF	once	TRBJ2-6	NA	17	TRBV28
TGTGCCAGCAGCAGAGGGGGTTCTGGGGCCAACGTCCTGACTTTC	CASSRGGSGANVLTF	few	TRBJ2-6	NA	15	TRBV7-2
TGTGCCAGCAGCGTGGCTCAGGGGAGAGAGACCCAGTACTTC	CASSVAQGRETQYF	NA	TRBJ2-5	NA	14	TRBV7-2